This T cell receptor (beta chain) was captured in a study of Ad26.COV2.S vaccination and SARS-CoV-2 variants. Study at large: The Ad26.COV2.S arm of the COV1001 trial was where the donor was placed.

Documented treatment: some 20 received Ad26.COV2.S at low or high dose, single or two shots; several received placebo; per-sample allocation not given. At day 63 after the first vaccine or placebo injection, samples were drawn. In Boston, an adult donor aged 18-55 years took part. Sequencing used immunoSEQ multiplex PCR; TCRdb keeps in-frame clones, though not all of them. In the table there are about 350,000 clones, 86% of which are singletons. The sequencing here drew on peripheral blood, taken in a trial of Ad26.COV2.S vaccine versus placebo. This sequence originates from a person aged 18-60 years who received the Ad26.COV2.S COVID-19 vaccine or a placebo.

The DNA of the CDR3 is TGTGCCAGCAGCCAAGTCCAGGGGGGGAGTAGCACAGATACGCAGTATTTT. Residues: CASSQVQGGSSTDTQYF. V is TRBV4-2 and J is TRBJ2-3, with D perhaps assigned TRBD1 or TRBD2 (7 bases each). This CDR3 contains 17 residues. Germline-derived CDR1 and CDR2 are LGHNA and YNFKEQ. V was pared by 1 base and J by 0 bases, with 14 bases between.